This TCR beta chain was sequenced in a study of PD-1 blockade in classical Hodgkin lymphoma. Study in general: Treatment was intravenous nivolumab, 3 mg/kg every 2 weeks, until progression. Overall study results and limits: Repertoire differences lack defined causes, possibly disease activity or prior therapy.

This clone was recorded only once. Antigen: not known. Assay: immunoSEQ multiplex PCR; the TCRdb copy retains only in-frame clones and omits some. This sample has almost 100,000 clones, with 80% to 95% found just once. V lost 4 bases and J lost 4; bases outside the gene matches: 6. The germline V gene encodes CDR1 SGHNT and CDR2 YYREEE (reference sequence). This CDR3 has 15 amino acids. Brentuximab vedotin exposure varied among the patients, all of whom had relapsed after autologous stem cell transplantation. This sequence originates from a human donor with classical Hodgkin lymphoma. Specimen: peripheral blood mononuclear cells (PBMCs), collected at baseline. The chain joins TRBV5-4 to TRBJ2-3, with 10 positions matching TRBD2. This CDR3 reads CASSVGTSEADTQYF. CDR3 bases: TGTGCCAGCAGCGTCGGGACTAGCGAAGCAGATACGCAGTATTTT.